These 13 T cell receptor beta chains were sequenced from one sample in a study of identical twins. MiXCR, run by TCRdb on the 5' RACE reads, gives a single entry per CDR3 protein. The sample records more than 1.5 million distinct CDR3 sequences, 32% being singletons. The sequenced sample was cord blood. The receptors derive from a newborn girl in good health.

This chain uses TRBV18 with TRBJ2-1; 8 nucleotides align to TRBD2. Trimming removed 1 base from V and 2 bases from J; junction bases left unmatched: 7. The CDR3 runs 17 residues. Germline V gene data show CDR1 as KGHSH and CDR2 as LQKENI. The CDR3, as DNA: TGTGCCAGCTCACCACGGAAGACTAGCGTACCCTACAATGAGCAGTTCTTC. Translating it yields CASSPRKTSVPYNEQFF.

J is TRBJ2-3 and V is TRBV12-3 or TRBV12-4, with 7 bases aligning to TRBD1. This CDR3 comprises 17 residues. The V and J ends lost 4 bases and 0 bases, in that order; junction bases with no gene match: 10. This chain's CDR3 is CASSWKQGITSTDTQYF. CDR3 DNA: TGTGCCAGCAGTTGGAAACAGGGGATAACTAGCACAGATACGCAGTATTTT.

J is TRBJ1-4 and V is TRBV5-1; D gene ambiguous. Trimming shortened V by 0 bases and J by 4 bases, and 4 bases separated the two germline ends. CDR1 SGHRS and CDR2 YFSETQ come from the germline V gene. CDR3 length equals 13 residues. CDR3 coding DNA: TGCGCCAGCAGCTTGGGGATTAATGAAAAACTGTTTTTT. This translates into CASSLGINEKLFF.

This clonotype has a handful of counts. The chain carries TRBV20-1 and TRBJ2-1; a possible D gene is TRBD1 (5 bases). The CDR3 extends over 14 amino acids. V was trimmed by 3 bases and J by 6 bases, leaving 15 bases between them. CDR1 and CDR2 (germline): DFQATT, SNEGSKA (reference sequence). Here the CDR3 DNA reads TGCAGTGCTAGCCTGACAGACGGTTCCAATGAGCAGTTCTTC. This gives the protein CSASLTDGSNEQFF.

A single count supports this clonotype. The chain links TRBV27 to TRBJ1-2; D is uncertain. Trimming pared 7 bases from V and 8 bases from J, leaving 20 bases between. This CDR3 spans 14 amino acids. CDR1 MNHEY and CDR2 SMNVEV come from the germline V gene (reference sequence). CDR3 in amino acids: CASTPSGSLAGYTF. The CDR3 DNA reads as TGTGCCAGCACCCCCTCGGGAAGTTTAGCAGGCTACACCTTC.

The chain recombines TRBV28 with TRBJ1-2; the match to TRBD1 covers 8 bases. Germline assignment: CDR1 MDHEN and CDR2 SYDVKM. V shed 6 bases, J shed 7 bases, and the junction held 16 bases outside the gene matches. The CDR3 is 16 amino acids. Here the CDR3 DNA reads TGTGCCAGCAGCCCTAGGCCAGGGGGCCTTTTCTCTGGCTACACCTTC. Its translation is CASSPRPGGLFSGYTF.

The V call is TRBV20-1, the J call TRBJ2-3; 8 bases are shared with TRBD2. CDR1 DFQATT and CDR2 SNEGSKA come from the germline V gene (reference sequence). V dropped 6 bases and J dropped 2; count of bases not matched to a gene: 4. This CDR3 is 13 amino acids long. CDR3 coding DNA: TGCAGTGCAGTGCGGGAGGACACAGATACGCAGTATTTT. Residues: CSAVREDTDTQYF.

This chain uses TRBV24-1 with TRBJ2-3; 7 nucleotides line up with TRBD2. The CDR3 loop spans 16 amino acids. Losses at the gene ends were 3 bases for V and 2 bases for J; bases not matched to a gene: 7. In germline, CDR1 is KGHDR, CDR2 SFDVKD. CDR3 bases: TGTGCCACCAGTGATGGCCCGGGGGGAAACACAGATACGCAGTATTTT. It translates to CATSDGPGGNTDTQYF.

CDR3 nucleotide sequence: TGCAGTGCTAGTGCGGGGGATCAGCCCCAGCATTTT. Translating gives CSASAGDQPQHF. The V gene is TRBV20-1, the J gene TRBJ1-5; maybe TRBD1 (5 bases). This CDR3 comprises 12 residues. V lost 3 bases and J lost 5, with 8 bases in between. From germline, CDR1 is DFQATT and CDR2 SNEGSKA (reference sequence).

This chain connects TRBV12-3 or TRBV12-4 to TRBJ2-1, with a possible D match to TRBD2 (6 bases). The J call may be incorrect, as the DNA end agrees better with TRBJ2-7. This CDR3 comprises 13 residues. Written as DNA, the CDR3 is TGTGCCAGCAGGGGGGGATCCTACAATGAGCAGTACTTC. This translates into CASRGGSYNEQYF.

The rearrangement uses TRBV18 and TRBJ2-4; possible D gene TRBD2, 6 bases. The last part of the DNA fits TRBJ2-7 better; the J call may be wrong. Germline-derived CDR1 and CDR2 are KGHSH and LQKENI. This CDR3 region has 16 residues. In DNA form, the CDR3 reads TGTGCCAGCTCACCGGCTTTAAGTGTGGGGGGCTACGAGCAGTACTTC. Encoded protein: CASSPALSVGGYEQYF.

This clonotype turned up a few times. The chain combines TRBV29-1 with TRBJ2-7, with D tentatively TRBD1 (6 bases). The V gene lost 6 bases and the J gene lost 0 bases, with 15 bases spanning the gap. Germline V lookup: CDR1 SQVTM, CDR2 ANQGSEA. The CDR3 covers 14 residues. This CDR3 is CSVTGTLSSYEQYF. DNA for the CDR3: TGCAGCGTGACCGGGACACTAAGCTCCTACGAGCAGTACTTC.

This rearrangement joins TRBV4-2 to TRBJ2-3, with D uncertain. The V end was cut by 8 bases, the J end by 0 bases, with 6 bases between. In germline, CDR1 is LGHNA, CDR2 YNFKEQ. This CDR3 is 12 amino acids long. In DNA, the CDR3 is TGTGCCAGCGAGTCTAGCACAGATACGCAGTATTTT. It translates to CASESSTDTQYF.